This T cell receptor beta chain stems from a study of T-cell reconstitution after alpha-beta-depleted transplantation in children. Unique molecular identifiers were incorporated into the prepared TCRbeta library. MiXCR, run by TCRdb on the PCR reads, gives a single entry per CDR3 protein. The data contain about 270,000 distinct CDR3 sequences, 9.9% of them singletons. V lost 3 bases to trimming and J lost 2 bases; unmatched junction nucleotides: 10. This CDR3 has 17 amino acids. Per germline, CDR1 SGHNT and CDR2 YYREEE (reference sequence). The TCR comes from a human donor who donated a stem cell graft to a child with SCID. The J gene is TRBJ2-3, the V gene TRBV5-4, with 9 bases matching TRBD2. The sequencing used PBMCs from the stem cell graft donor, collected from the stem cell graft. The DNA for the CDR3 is TGTGCCAGCAGCTCAGGCGCGGGGGGGCCTTCCACAGATACGCAGTATTTT. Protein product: CASSSGAGGPSTDTQYF.